This is a list of T cell receptor beta chains from one sample in a study of T cell changes during pregnancy in multiple sclerosis. Only in-frame clones appear in the TCRdb table, and some are missing; sequencing was by immunoSEQ multiplex PCR. The top ten hold 3.5% to 4.5% of the sample, which has 90,000 to 95,000 clones, 80% to 95% seen once. Sequencing used peripheral blood, obtained in the first trimester of pregnancy. The receptor set was obtained from a female donor with multiple sclerosis, enrolled in a pregnancy study. CDR3s include the opening cysteine and the closing phenylalanine or tryptophan. Fields, in order: clone size, V gene, J gene, D gene, CDR3 DNA, CDR3 protein. A D gene is named only where the DNA matches it firmly. Only part of the rows carry a size: once, few, many, or a class if the clone is expanded.

-	TRBV7-8	TRBJ2-5	-	TGTGCCAGCAGCCCCTCCGAGACCCAGTACTTC	CASSPSETQYF
-	TRBV19	TRBJ1-2	TRBD1	TGTGCCAGTAGAAACTCCAGGGGGCTGATTCTCTATGGCTACACCTTC	CASRNSRGLILYGYTF
-	TRBV29-1	TRBJ1-4	-	TGCAGCATAACAGGCGATGCAACTAATGAAAAACTGTTTTTT	CSITGDATNEKLFF
once	TRBV27	TRBJ1-1	-	TGTGCCAGCAGTTTATCCACAGGGCTGAACACTGAAGCTTTCTTT	CASSLSTGLNTEAFF
-	TRBV7-7	TRBJ1-5	-	TGTGCTAGCAGCTTAACAGGAAGAAATCAGCCCCAGCATTTT	CASSLTGRNQPQHF
-	TRBV10-3	TRBJ2-1	TRBD2	TGTGCCATCAGTGATGTTAAAGCGGGGGGTAACAATGAGCAGTTCTTC	CAISDVKAGGNNEQFF
once	TRBV19	TRBJ1-1	TRBD1	TGTGCCAGTAGTATGCCGGGACAGGCAACTGAAGCTTTCTTT	CASSMPGQATEAFF
-	TRBV29-1	TRBJ2-1	-	TGCAGCGTTGAAGTGGCAGGGCACGGTGAGCAGTTCTTC	CSVEVAGHGEQFF
-	TRBV10-3	TRBJ1-1	TRBD1	TGTGCCATCAGTGGAAGGACAGGCATGAACACTGAAGCTTTCTTT	CAISGRTGMNTEAFF
-	TRBV27	TRBJ2-2	-	TGTGCCAGCAGTTTACCTACGCGGGGAATCGGCGGGGAGCTGTTTTTT	CASSLPTRGIGGELFF
-	TRBV5-4	TRBJ1-2	-	TGTGCCAGCAGCTTTGGGGGGATACGCGGTAACTATGGCTACACCTTC	CASSFGGIRGNYGYTF
-	TRBV5-1	TRBJ2-3	-	TGCGCCAGCAGGACTAACACAGATACGCAGTATTTT	CASRTNTDTQYF
-	TRBV14	TRBJ2-5	-	TGTGCCAGCAGCCAAGAGGGCAGAGAGACCCAGTACTTC	CASSQEGRETQYF
-	TRBV12-5	TRBJ1-5	-	TGTGCTAGTGCCCAGGGGCCTCTTCAGCCCCAGCATTTT	CASAQGPLQPQHF
-	TRBV7-2	TRBJ2-5	TRBD2	TGTGCCAGCAGCGACCCTAGCGGGGCCTTACACGAGACCCAGTACTTC	CASSDPSGALHETQYF
-	TRBV27	TRBJ2-1	-	TGTGCCAGCAGTTTACGGCCGGACTATGAGCAGTTCTTC	CASSLRPDYEQFF
-	TRBV9	TRBJ2-1	TRBD2	TGTGCCAGCAGCTCGGGACTAGCGGGGTTTGATGAGCAGTTCTTC	CASSSGLAGFDEQFF
-	TRBV4-1	TRBJ2-7	-	TGCGCCAGCAGCCAAGACCTAGGCGAGCAGTACTTC	CASSQDLGEQYF
-	TRBV4-1	TRBJ1-1	-	TGCGCCAGCAGCCAAGATGAGATCCTGAACACTGAAGCTTTCTTT	CASSQDEILNTEAFF
-	TRBV6-4	TRBJ2-2	TRBD1	TGTGCCAGCATCTACAGGGGAACCGGGGAGCTGTTTTTT	CASIYRGTGELFF
-	TRBV27	TRBJ2-7	-	TGTGCCAGCAGTCCTGACAGGTCCTACGAGCAGTACTTC	CASSPDRSYEQYF
-	TRBV19	TRBJ1-2	-	TGTGCCAGTAGTATAGTTGGACAGCGTAATGGCTACACCTTC	CASSIVGQRNGYTF
-	TRBV2	TRBJ1-2	-	TGTGCCAGCAGGAATGGACTTGGCTACACCTTC	CASRNGLGYTF
few	TRBV6-1	TRBJ2-7	TRBD1	TGTGCCAGCACTCGCGAGGAGACAGGGCTCGAGCAGTACTTC	CASTREETGLEQYF
-	TRBV11-2	TRBJ2-7	TRBD1	TGTGCCAGCAGACGAGGGACAGGGGGTCCTTCCTACGAGCAGTACTTC	CASRRGTGGPSYEQYF
-	TRBV28	TRBJ1-1	TRBD1	TGTGCCAGCAGAACCGACAGGGGACTGACTGAAGCTTTCTTT	CASRTDRGLTEAFF
-	TRBV5-4	TRBJ2-3	-	TGTGCCAGCAGCTTGGCTTCCCAGGGTGGAACAGATACGCAGTATTTT	CASSLASQGGTDTQYF
-	TRBV19	TRBJ2-7	-	TGTGCCAGTAGCCGACGGGAGCCCTACGAGCAGTACTTC	CASSRREPYEQYF
-	TRBV2	TRBJ2-5	TRBD1	TGTGCCAGCAGGGGGGACAGTGAAGAGACCCAGTACTTC	CASRGDSEETQYF
-	TRBV11-1	TRBJ1-3	-	TGTGCCAGCAGCTCATATCTCGGTCCTTCTGGAAACACCATATATTTT	CASSSYLGPSGNTIYF
-	TRBV27	TRBJ2-3	TRBD2	TGTGCCAGCAGCCGGACTAGCGGGGGGCTAGATACGCAGTATTTT	CASSRTSGGLDTQYF
-	TRBV7-9	TRBJ1-1	-	TGTGCCAGCAGTTTTAGCCGAGGCACTTACACTGAAGCTTTCTTT	CASSFSRGTYTEAFF
-	TRBV5-8	TRBJ2-3	-	TGTGCCAGCAGCTTTGCGGGGAAAAGCACAGATACGCAGTATTTT	CASSFAGKSTDTQYF
-	TRBV9	TRBJ2-3	TRBD2	TGTGCCAGCAGCCCTCACCACGGGACTACTGATACAGATACGCAGTATTTT	CASSPHHGTTDTDTQYF
-	TRBV27	TRBJ1-1	-	TGTGCCAGCAGTTTAGGTGTCCCCCGCAGGAACACTGAAGCTTTCTTT	CASSLGVPRRNTEAFF
-	TRBV19	TRBJ2-2	TRBD2	TGTGCCAGTATTCCGACGGGGAGGGAAAGGACCGGGGAGCTGTTTTTT	CASIPTGRERTGELFF
-	TRBV11-2	TRBJ2-3	-	TGTGCCAGCAGCTTAGATCCCTTCACAGATACGCAGTATTTT	CASSLDPFTDTQYF
-	TRBV19	TRBJ1-4	-	TGTGCCAGTAGTTACAGTGCAACTAATGAAAAACTGTTTTTT	CASSYSATNEKLFF
-	TRBV6-1	TRBJ2-2	-	TGTGCCAGCAACGAAAGGGGAACCGGGGAGCTGTTTTTT	CASNERGTGELFF
once	TRBV5-1	TRBJ2-3	TRBD1	TGCGCCAGCAGCTCTACAGGGGGCGGCACAGATACGCAGTATTTT	CASSSTGGGTDTQYF
-	TRBV18	TRBJ2-7	TRBD1	TGTGCCAGCTCAGATCACGCCCAGGGGGAAAGCGAGCAGTACTTC	CASSDHAQGESEQYF